This T cell receptor (beta chain) was captured in a study of OX40 agonist ivuxolimab in advanced cancers. In terms of the full investigation: The costimulatory receptor OX40 (CD134) was targeted by ivuxolimab, a fully human IgG2 agonistic monoclonal antibody. Intravenous ivuxolimab was administered to patients every 2 weeks at six dose levels: 0.01, 0.1, 0.3, 1.5, 3 and 10 mg/kg. Among the 50 to 55 dose-escalation patients, around 19 had hepatocellular carcinoma, roughly 15 melanoma, 9 renal cell carcinoma and 9 head and neck cancer. A male proportion of 82.7% and a mean age of approximately 60 years, ranging from roughly 23 to 90, were recorded for the dose-escalation cohort. Patients were allowed to have had prior anti-PD-1, anti-PD-L1 or anti-CTLA-4 therapy, and approximately 41% of the dose-escalation patients had previously received checkpoint inhibitors. Partial responses occurred in three dose-escalation patients, of whom one had hepatocellular carcinoma and two had cutaneous melanoma. The purpose of peripheral TCRbeta sequencing was to test whether ivuxolimab changed TCR sequence diversity and led to clonal T-cell expansion. The paper covers the monotherapy dose-escalation part of the phase I ivuxolimab trial, which included N ≈ 57 patients.

Broad study findings and their caveats: Low levels of normalized T-cell clonal expansion were also seen in some patients who did not respond. At doses of 0.1 to 3.0 mg/kg, clonal expansion of both CD4+ and CD8+ T cells in blood was seen between baseline and week 6. In the 0.1-3.0 mg/kg groups, partial responders had among the lowest normalized peripheral clonal expansion, particularly in CD8+ T cells. The antigen specificity of the clonally expanded peripheral T cells was not determined. After ivuxolimab, CD8+ T cells had more expanded clones than CD4+ T cells on average.

Genomic DNA was extracted from sorted cells for sequencing of the TCRbeta CDR3 region. The immunoSEQ Assay was used for sequencing of TCRbeta CDR3 regions. TCRdb obtained this table from immuneACCESS and retained in-frame rearrangements with V and J assigned. These tables miss some clones; where compared with another copy, unresolved V genes account for less than half of the shortfall, and the remainder is unexplained. The sample has tens of thousands of clones on record, approximately 85% of them singletons. Over 3% of the sample lies in the top ten. V is pruned by 3 bases and J by 12 bases, leaving 5 bases of the junction without a gene match. The CDR3 runs 12 residues from the cysteine to the phenylalanine. Kept here is only the CDR3 DNA, which spans 36 bases and is read in frame from base 1. The germline V gene yields SGDLS for CDR1 and YYNGEE for CDR2. Patients with autoimmune disease history or receiving systemic immunosuppression were excluded from the trial. Peripheral blood for TCR sequencing was collected from all dose cohorts at baseline, on cycle 4 day 1, and on cycle 7 day 1. The samples were taken from a phase I, first-in-human, multicenter, open-label dose-escalation trial of ivuxolimab. Adults with locally advanced or metastatic melanoma, renal cell, hepatocellular, or head and neck squamous cell carcinoma were enrolled in the trial. Before TCR sequencing, CD4+ and CD8+ T cells were separately sorted from peripheral blood.

With respect to this clone: Its antigen specificity is not known. Nothing much larger sits one base from this clone, and base qualities are not available.

Material: CD4+ or CD8+ T cells sorted from blood, obtained in a trial of the OX40 agonist ivuxolimab. The chain joins TRBV9 to TRBJ1-4; 7 junctional bases match TRBD1. The sequence derives from an adult with an advanced solid tumor such as melanoma, head and neck, liver or kidney cancer. Here is the DNA: TGTGCCAGCAGCGACCCTGGACAGGAACTGTTTTTT. The encoded protein is CASSDPGQELFF.